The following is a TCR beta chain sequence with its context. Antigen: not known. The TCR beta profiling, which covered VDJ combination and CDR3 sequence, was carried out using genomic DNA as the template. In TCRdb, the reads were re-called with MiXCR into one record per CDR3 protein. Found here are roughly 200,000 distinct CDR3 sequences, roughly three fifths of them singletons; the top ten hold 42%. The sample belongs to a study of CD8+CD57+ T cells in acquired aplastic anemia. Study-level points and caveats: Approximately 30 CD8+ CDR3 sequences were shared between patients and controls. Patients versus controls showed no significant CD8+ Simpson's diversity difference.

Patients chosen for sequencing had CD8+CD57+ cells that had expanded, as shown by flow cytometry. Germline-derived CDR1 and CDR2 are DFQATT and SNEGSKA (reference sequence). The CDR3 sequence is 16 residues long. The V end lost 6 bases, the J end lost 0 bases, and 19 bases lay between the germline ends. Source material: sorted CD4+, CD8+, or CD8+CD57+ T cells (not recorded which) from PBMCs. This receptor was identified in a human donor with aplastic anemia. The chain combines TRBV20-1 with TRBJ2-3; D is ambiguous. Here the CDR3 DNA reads TGCAGTGCCAGCAGCTTAGCTGCCTCTAGCACAGATACGCAGTATTTT. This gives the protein CSASSLAASSTDTQYF.